The next 32 T cell receptor beta chains were all read from a single sample in a study of siplizumab effects on memory and regulatory T cells. Sequencing was performed with immunoSEQ multiplex PCR; in TCRdb, only in-frame clones are kept and a portion is missing. This sample has roughly 100,000 clones; 90% to 95% occur once, and the top ten carry 0.32%. Sequencing used CD4+ T cells sorted from blood. The receptors shown here come from a human donor in good health.

The chain links TRBV25-1 to TRBJ1-1; D remains ambiguous. V gave up 0 bases and J gave up 10 bases, with 12 bases separating them. The germline V gene has CDR1 MGHDK and CDR2 SYGVNS. CDR3 length: 13 amino acids. The CDR3 bases are TGTGCCAGCAGTGAATATCGCGGCACCGGAGCTTTCTTT. It specifies CASSEYRGTGAFF.

The chain combines TRBV7-2 with TRBJ1-4; 9 bases map to TRBD1. Germline CDR1 and CDR2: SGHTA and FQGNSA. With V trimmed by 5 bases and J by 6 bases, 16 bases remained unmatched. The CDR3 is 18 residues long. The CDR3 loop reads CASSPRTGAHRGYEKLFF. CDR3 sequence (DNA): TGTGCCAGCAGCCCCAGGACAGGGGCCCACCGAGGGTATGAAAAACTGTTTTTT.

The chain joins TRBV29-1 to TRBJ2-7; TRBD1 agrees at 7 bases. Looked up from germline, CDR1 is SQVTM and CDR2 is ANQGSEA. This CDR3 region has 12 residues. J gave up 3 bases and V 2 bases, and 1 base lay outside the gene matches. The CDR3 DNA sequence: TGCAGCGTTGAAAGGGACAGCTACGAGCAGTACTTC. It translates to CSVERDSYEQYF.

This chain joins TRBV30 and TRBJ2-3, with D maybe TRBD1 (5 bases). The V end was cut by 1 base, the J end by 2 bases, with 13 bases between. The CDR3 runs 15 residues. Germline lookup yields CDR1 GTSNPN and CDR2 SVGIG (reference sequence). This chain's CDR3 is CAWSGAGMVTDTQYF. The CDR3 bases are TGTGCCTGGAGTGGAGCAGGGATGGTCACAGATACGCAGTATTTT.

The chain uses TRBV11-3 and TRBJ2-7, with D unclear. This CDR3 spans 12 amino acids. Germline V lookup: CDR1 SGHNT, CDR2 YENEEA. V lost 4 bases and J lost 1, with 5 bases in between. The DNA of the CDR3 is TGTGCCAGCAGCTCCCTGTCCTACGAGCAGTACTTC. Translated, it gives CASSSLSYEQYF.

The V and J genes are TRBV4-1 and TRBJ1-2; no firm D call. Germline lookup yields CDR1 MGHRA and CDR2 YSYEKL. V lost 3 bases and J 4 bases, leaving 18 bases between the germline ends. The CDR3 length is 16 residues. The CDR3 region is CASSHVTAELLYGYTF. CDR3 bases: TGCGCCAGCAGCCACGTAACAGCCGAGCTCCTCTATGGCTACACCTTC.

The count of this clone is one. The chain has TRBV11-3 and TRBJ1-1; unclear D gene. The CDR3 sequence is 13 residues long. Trimming cost V 0 bases and J 1 base, with 3 bases left between them. The germline V gene has CDR1 SGHNT and CDR2 YENEEA. The DNA for the CDR3 is TGTGCCAGCAGCTTAGAAGAGAACACTGAAGCTTTCTTT. Translation: CASSLEENTEAFF.

Only one count was recorded for this clone. The rearrangement links TRBV5-1 to TRBJ1-1; a weak D match, TRBD1 (6 bases). In germline, CDR1 is SGHRS, CDR2 YFSETQ. There are 14 residues in the CDR3. With 2 bases removed from V and 5 bases from J, the gap between germline ends came to 13 bases. The CDR3 is CASSFSTGQTEAFF. The CDR3 DNA reads as TGCGCCAGCAGCTTCAGCACAGGGCAGACTGAAGCTTTCTTT. Variable domain in full (rest from reference TRBV5-1 and TRBJ1-1): KAGVTQTPRYLIKTRGQQVTLSCSPISGHRSVSWYQQTPGQGLQFLFEYFSETQRNKGNFPGRFSGRQFSNSRSEMNVSTLELGDSALYLCASSFSTGQTEAFFGQGTRLTVV.

The V call is TRBV5-1, the J call TRBJ1-6, with D hard to call. The V gene's germline CDR1 is SGHRS and CDR2 YFSETQ. Trimming left V 0 bases short and J 9 bases short, with 13 bases between. The CDR3 has 15 residues. CDR3 in amino acids: CASSLDSPSASPLHF. In nucleotides, the CDR3 is TGCGCCAGCAGCTTGGATTCTCCCTCCGCTTCACCCCTCCACTTT.

This clone was recorded only once. The chain combines TRBV7-2 with TRBJ1-1; D remains ambiguous. CDR1 and CDR2 (germline): SGHTA, FQGNSA. Trimming took 5 bases from V and 3 from J, leaving 4 bases between them. This CDR3 contains 11 residues. CDR3 DNA: TGTGCCAGCAGCGTCGACACTGAAGCTTTCTTT. This encodes CASSVDTEAFF. Together with reference TRBV7-2 and TRBJ1-1, the CDR3 gives the full variable domain: GAGVSQSPSNKVTEKGKDVELRCDPISGHTALYWYRQSLGQGLEFLIYFQGNSAPDKSGLPSDRFSAERTGGSVSTLTIQRTQQEDSAVYLCASSVDTEAFFGQGTRLTVV.

The CDR3 loop reads CASSLRGYEQYF. Written as DNA, the CDR3 is TGTGCCAGCAGCTTGCGGGGGTACGAGCAGTACTTC. The chain has TRBV5-5 and TRBJ2-7; D might be TRBD2 (6 bases). Trimming left V 1 base short and J 4 bases short, with 6 bases between. The CDR3 totals 12 residues. Germline CDR1 and CDR2: SGHKS and YYEKEE (reference sequence).

The sample holds one count of this clone. The genes are TRBV2 and TRBJ1-1; 7 bases map to TRBD1. Per the germline V gene, CDR1 is SNHLY and CDR2 is FYNNEI. The V segment lost 3 bases and the J segment 0 bases; nucleotides outside the gene matches: 4. CDR3 length: 15 amino acids. CDR3 sequence reads: CASSDLQGMNTEAFF. For the CDR3, the DNA is TGTGCCAGCAGTGATTTACAGGGGATGAACACTGAAGCTTTCTTT.

The chain couples TRBV11-2 to TRBJ2-1; possibly TRBD2 for D (6 bases). Trimming cost V 2 bases and J 2 bases, with 10 bases left between them. The CDR3 runs to 15 residues. In germline, CDR1 is SGHAT, CDR2 FQNNGV. Here the CDR3 reads CASSLNAGTYNEQFF. The CDR3 DNA sequence: TGTGCCAGCAGCTTAAACGCGGGAACCTACAATGAGCAGTTCTTC.

The chain uses TRBV19 and TRBJ2-2; TRBD1 or TRBD2 may be the D gene (5 bases each). With 4 bases removed from V and 6 bases from J, the gap between germline ends came to 12 bases. The CDR3 length is 14 residues. Germline CDR1 LNHDA, CDR2 SQIVND (reference sequence). The CDR3, as DNA: TGTGCCAGTAGTACGAGACAGAGGGCCGGGGAGCTGTTTTTT. Its protein product is CASSTRQRAGELFF.

This clone was detected once. V and J are TRBV4-1 and TRBJ1-4; TRBD1 matches 9 bases. J was trimmed by 1 base and V by 5 bases; bases with no gene match: 14. Per germline, CDR1 MGHRA and CDR2 YSYEKL. The CDR3 has 19 amino acids. The CDR3 nucleotides read TGCGCCAGCAGCTCCCGGTTAACGACAGGGGGAGGAACTAATGAAAAACTGTTTTTT. Its protein product is CASSSRLTTGGGTNEKLFF.

The V call is TRBV19, the J call TRBJ1-2; D is unresolved. CDR3 size: 13 residues. With 5 bases removed from V and 2 bases from J, the gap between germline ends came to 9 bases. Germline values: CDR1 LNHDA, CDR2 SQIVND (reference sequence). The CDR3 here is CASSLRQNYGYTF. The CDR3 DNA reads as TGTGCCAGTAGTTTACGGCAGAACTATGGCTACACCTTC.

This chain joins TRBV5-8 and TRBJ1-2; TRBD1 agrees at 7 bases. V lost 4 bases and J lost 8; bases outside the gene matches: 11. The CDR3 covers 14 residues. Per germline, CDR1 SGHTS and CDR2 YDEGEE. CDR3: CASSPTRQGSGYTF. Here the CDR3 DNA reads TGTGCCAGCAGCCCTACCCGACAGGGATCAGGCTACACCTTC.

J is TRBJ1-5 and V is TRBV10-3; D unresolved. Germline CDR1 reads ENHRY; CDR2 reads SYGVKD. V lost 0 bases to trimming and J lost 9 bases, with 6 bases between them. This CDR3 comprises 12 residues. As DNA, the CDR3 is TGTGCCATCAGTGAGTCGGTGGGGCCCCAGCATTTT. Its protein is CAISESVGPQHF.

This chain uses TRBV6-6 with TRBJ2-3; D gene uncertain. The CDR3 runs 14 residues. V lost 0 bases and J 2 bases, leaving 6 bases between the germline ends. Germline CDR1 is MNHNY and CDR2 is SVGAGI (reference sequence). The CDR3: CASSYSGITDTQYF. CDR3 nucleotide sequence: TGTGCCAGCAGTTACTCGGGGATCACAGATACGCAGTATTTT.

The rearrangement links TRBV7-3 to TRBJ2-7; D possibly corresponds to TRBD1 (6 bases). The CDR3 contains 14 residues. Germline CDR1 and CDR2: SGHTA and FQGTGA. Between the trimmed V and J ends, which lost 5 bases and 2 bases, there was a span of 13 bases. The CDR3 bases are TGTGCCAGCAGCCCGCCGGGACAACCCTACGAGCAGTACTTC. Translation gives CASSPPGQPYEQYF.

In nucleotides, the CDR3 is TGTGCCAGCAGCTTCGACAGGGGGATGGGTGAAGCTTTCTTT. Protein sequence: CASSFDRGMGEAFF. The genes are TRBV7-2 and TRBJ1-1; TRBD1 matches 9 bases. CDR1 is SGHTA and CDR2 is FQGNSA in the germline V gene. V lost 3 bases and J lost 7; bases outside the gene matches: 6. This CDR3 has 14 amino acids.

The genes are TRBV7-2 and TRBJ2-3, with a possible D match to TRBD2 (5 bases). Germline CDR1 is SGHTA and CDR2 is FQGNSA. Trimming stripped 5 bases from V and 0 bases from J, with 9 bases between. The CDR3 consists of 14 residues. The CDR3 DNA reads TGTGCCAGCAGCCCCGGACTTAGCACAGATACGCAGTATTTT. It specifies CASSPGLSTDTQYF.

The rearrangement joins TRBV5-1 to TRBJ2-5, with 11 positions matching TRBD2. J lost 0 bases, V lost 1 base, and 2 bases had no gene match. The CDR3 contains 16 residues. Germline values: CDR1 SGHRS, CDR2 YFSETQ. CDR3 nucleotide sequence: TGCGCCAGCAGCTTGCAACTAGCGGGAGACCAAGAGACCCAGTACTTC. Protein: CASSLQLAGDQETQYF.

The chain has TRBV6-1 and TRBJ1-2; the D is unclear. Trimming took off 6 bases at V and 8 bases at J, with 16 bases between the two ends. The CDR3 runs to 13 residues. Looked up from germline, CDR1 is MNHNS and CDR2 is SASEGT. CDR3 loop: CASREEPLRGYTF. CDR3 sequence (DNA): TGTGCCAGCAGGGAGGAGCCTCTCAGAGGCTACACCTTC.

The chain employs TRBV19 and TRBJ1-2; 8 nucleotides align to TRBD1. The J segment lost 4 bases and the V segment lost 3 bases, leaving 4 bases of the junction unmatched. This CDR3 has 14 amino acids. Per germline, CDR1 LNHDA and CDR2 SQIVND (reference sequence). CDR3: CASSIGQGGYGYTF. In DNA, the CDR3 is TGTGCCAGTAGTATTGGACAGGGAGGCTATGGCTACACCTTC. The full variable domain, completed using reference TRBV19 and TRBJ1-2, is DGGITQSPKYLFRKEGQNVTLSCEQNLNHDAMYWYRQDPGQGLRLIYYSQIVNDFQKGDIAEGYSVSREKKESFPLTVTSAQKNPTAFYLCASSIGQGGYGYTFGSGTRLTVV.

The rearrangement uses TRBV2 and TRBJ2-5; D might be TRBD2 (7 bases). CDR3 length equals 16 residues. The V end lost 7 bases, the J end lost 2 bases, and 20 bases lay between the germline ends. The germline V gene has CDR1 SNHLY and CDR2 FYNNEI. CDR3 coding DNA: TGTGCCAGCAATATGATGGGGGGGGCGATACAAGAGACCCAGTACTTC. Its protein is CASNMMGGAIQETQYF.

The V call is TRBV20-1, the J call TRBJ1-3; D not certain. CDR1 is DFQATT and CDR2 is SNEGSKA in the germline V gene (reference sequence). CDR3 size: 11 residues. Trimming shortened V by 3 bases and J by 12 bases, and 12 bases separated the two germline ends. The CDR3 DNA reads TGCAGTGCTAGGAAACATTCGGGCATATATTTT. It encodes CSARKHSGIYF.

V gene TRBV7-9 combines with J gene TRBJ1-2, with D uncertain. V was clipped by 5 bases and J by 8 bases, with 15 bases between them. This CDR3 is built from 13 residues. Looked up from germline, CDR1 is SEHNR and CDR2 is FQNEAQ (reference sequence). CDR3 region: CASSRALGLGYTF. For the CDR3, the DNA is TGTGCCAGCAGCCGAGCCCTTGGGCTGGGCTACACCTTC. Full variable domain (remainder filled in from reference TRBV7-9 and TRBJ1-2): DTGVSQNPRHKITKRGQNVTFRCDPISEHNRLYWYRQTLGQGPEFLTYFQNEAQLEKSRLLSDRFSAERPKGSFSTLEIQRTEQGDSAMYLCASSRALGLGYTFGSGTRLTVV.

This chain links TRBV7-6 with TRBJ1-1, with TRBD1 as a possible D gene (5 bases). Germline CDR1 SGHVS, CDR2 FNYEAQ. The V gene lost 1 base and the J gene lost 0 bases, with 12 bases spanning the gap. The CDR3 runs to 16 residues. The CDR3 spells CASSLGPQGMNTEAFF. The CDR3 region has the DNA TGTGCCAGCAGCTTAGGCCCCCAGGGAATGAACACTGAAGCTTTCTTT.

The V call is TRBV4-1, the J call TRBJ2-6; 7 bases agree with TRBD1. The CDR3 runs 16 residues. Trimming cost V 4 bases and J 4 bases; bases outside gene matches: 7. Germline V gene data show CDR1 as MGHRA and CDR2 as YSYEKL. CDR3 region: CASSRPDRAGANVLTF. CDR3 nucleotide sequence: TGCGCCAGCAGCCGACCCGACAGGGCCGGGGCCAACGTCCTGACTTTC.

The rearrangement uses TRBV5-5 and TRBJ1-2; 11 bases fit TRBD1. The CDR3 runs 16 residues. V gave up 0 bases and J gave up 5 bases; unmatched junction bases: 6. Germline V gene lookup returns CDR1 SGHKS and CDR2 YYEKEE (reference sequence). DNA for the CDR3: TGTGCCAGCAGCTTGGGGTCCGGGACAGGGGGTTATGGCTACACCTTC. It encodes CASSLGSGTGGYGYTF.

This chain joins TRBV2 and TRBJ2-3; possibly TRBD1 for D (5 bases). The CDR3 has 16 amino acids. Trimming pared 9 bases from V and 0 bases from J, leaving 19 bases between. Germline V gene lookup returns CDR1 SNHLY and CDR2 FYNNEI. CDR3 sequence: CASSILWTTSTDTQYF. In DNA, the CDR3 is TGTGCCAGTAGTATCCTCTGGACAACTAGCACAGATACGCAGTATTTT.